This passage covers 28 T cell receptor beta chains from one sample sequenced in a study of T cell responses to AZD1222 COVID-19 vaccine. TCRdb's table, derived via immunoSEQ multiplex PCR, lists solely in-frame clones and lacks some. The top ten hold 5% to 5.5% of the sample, which has 80,000 to 95,000 clones, about 92% seen once. Specimen: peripheral blood, collected on day 0 of AZD1222 vaccination. Source of these receptors: an adult in good health.

This chain uses TRBV11-3 with TRBJ2-2; D remains ambiguous. The CDR3 loop spans 14 amino acids. The germline V gene encodes CDR1 SGHNT and CDR2 YENEEA. V dropped 5 bases and J dropped 6 bases, with 13 bases sitting between them. The CDR3 loop reads CASSPAPFPGELFF. For the CDR3, the DNA is TGTGCCAGCAGCCCAGCTCCCTTTCCCGGGGAGCTGTTTTTT.

The V call is TRBV19, the J call TRBJ2-7, with 9 bases identical to TRBD2. V shed 6 bases, J shed 0 bases, and the junction held 6 bases outside the gene matches. Germline V gene data show CDR1 as LNHDA and CDR2 as SQIVND (reference sequence). This CDR3 contains 15 residues. This CDR3 is CASSRFSGSSYEQYF. For the CDR3, the DNA is TGTGCCAGTAGCAGGTTTAGCGGGAGCTCCTACGAGCAGTACTTC.

V is TRBV9 and J is TRBJ2-1, with D possibly being TRBD1 (5 bases). Trimming stripped 0 bases from V and 10 bases from J, with 14 bases between. The CDR3 runs to 14 residues. Germline assignment: CDR1 SGDLS and CDR2 YYNGEE. The CDR3 spells CASSVVGAPGEQFF. The CDR3, as DNA: TGTGCCAGCAGCGTAGTAGGGGCCCCAGGGGAGCAGTTCTTC.

The rearrangement links TRBV2 to TRBJ2-5; D remains unclear. The CDR3 runs 12 residues. Trimming shortened V by 6 bases and J by 13 bases, and 18 bases separated the two germline ends. Germline V gene lookup returns CDR1 SNHLY and CDR2 FYNNEI. The CDR3 region has the DNA TGTGCCAGCAGCTCCACGTCGTATCTGTGGTACTTC. This codes for CASSSTSYLWYF.

The chain has TRBV13 and TRBJ1-5, with TRBD1 matching 8 bases. V lost 6 bases, J lost 7 bases, and 5 bases stayed unmatched. CDR1 is PRHDT, CDR2 FYEKMQ, per germline (reference sequence). The CDR3 is 13 amino acids. The CDR3: CASSPDRDQPQHF. In DNA, the CDR3 is TGTGCCAGCAGTCCGGACAGGGACCAGCCCCAGCATTTT. Looking up the rest from reference TRBV13 and TRBJ1-5 gives the full variable domain: AAGVIQSPRHLIKEKRETATLKCYPIPRHDTVYWYQQGPGQDPQFLISFYEKMQSDKGSIPDRFSAQQFSDYHSELNMSSLELGDSALYFCASSPDRDQPQHFGDGTRLSIL.

The chain carries TRBV9 and TRBJ2-3; D unresolved. CDR1 is SGDLS, CDR2 YYNGEE, per germline. Trimming stripped 4 bases from V and 4 bases from J, with 7 bases between. The CDR3 has 12 residues. The CDR3 bases are TGTGCCAGCAGCCCCCTCTCAGATACGCAGTATTTT. Protein: CASSPLSDTQYF.

The chain carries TRBV27 and TRBJ2-1, with 8 bases fitting TRBD1. Germline CDR1 is MNHEY and CDR2 is SMNVEV (reference sequence). The J segment lost 5 bases and the V segment lost 7 bases, leaving 4 bases of the junction unmatched. The CDR3 loop spans 13 amino acids. Written as DNA, the CDR3 is TGTGCCAGCACAGGGGGCTTCAACAATGAGCAGTTCTTC. Translation: CASTGGFNNEQFF.

V and J are TRBV24-1 and TRBJ2-1; 10 bases fit TRBD2. Per germline, CDR1 KGHDR and CDR2 SFDVKD. The length of the CDR3 is 14 residues. V lost 7 bases, J lost 4 bases, and 3 bases stayed unmatched. Here the CDR3 DNA reads TGTGCCACCAGAGCTAGCGGGAGTTACAATGAGCAGTTCTTC. Encoded protein: CATRASGSYNEQFF.

As concerns this clone: The same CDR3 can be traced to other DNA sequences in this sample. This sequence joins TRBV28 and TRBJ1-2; D is unclear. The V gene lost 4 bases and the J gene lost 2 bases, with 8 bases spanning the gap. Germline-derived CDR1 and CDR2 are MDHEN and SYDVKM. The CDR3 is made up of 13 amino acids. The DNA of the CDR3 is TGTGCCAGCAGTTCCGGACGGAACTATGGCTACACCTTC. Translation gives CASSSGRNYGYTF.

V is TRBV7-8 and J is TRBJ1-6; 9 nucleotides align to TRBD1. The CDR3 loop spans 15 amino acids. The V segment lost 2 bases and the J segment 6 bases; nucleotides outside the gene matches: 2. Looked up from germline, CDR1 is SGHVS and CDR2 is FQNEAQ. The CDR3 reads CASSLWTGANSPLHF. CDR3 coding DNA: TGTGCCAGCAGCTTATGGACAGGGGCTAATTCACCCCTCCACTTT.

This clone turned up a few times. The V and J genes are TRBV5-5 and TRBJ1-2; unclear D gene. V lost 4 bases and J lost 3, with 13 bases in between. The CDR3 extends over 14 amino acids. In germline, CDR1 is SGHKS, CDR2 YYEKEE (reference sequence). CDR3: CASSPGRSHYGYTF. The CDR3 bases are TGTGCCAGCAGCCCAGGTCGCAGTCACTATGGCTACACCTTC.

About this clone: The same CDR3 arises from other DNA sequences in this sample as well. V usage is TRBV24-1 and J usage is TRBJ1-3; D is ambiguous. CDR3 length: 15 amino acids. The V gene lost 3 bases and the J gene lost 0 bases, with 8 bases spanning the gap. CDR1 is KGHDR and CDR2 is SFDVKD in the germline V gene. For the CDR3, the DNA is TGTGCCACCAGTGATCCCCGAGGCTCTGGAAACACCATATATTTT. The encoded protein is CATSDPRGSGNTIYF.

The rearrangement joins TRBV11-3 to TRBJ2-3; TRBD2 aligns across 7 bases. This CDR3 comprises 13 residues. CDR1 is SGHNT, CDR2 YENEEA, per germline. Germline trimming cut 5 bases from V and 6 bases from J; bases unmatched to any gene: 5. The CDR3 region is CASSTSGKDTQYF. The DNA of the CDR3 is TGTGCCAGCAGCACCAGCGGGAAGGATACGCAGTATTTT.

The chain joins TRBV28 to TRBJ1-2; D not certain. Trimming took 4 bases from V and 4 from J, leaving 7 bases between them. This CDR3 is built from 12 residues. Germline CDR1 reads MDHEN; CDR2 reads SYDVKM. The CDR3 bases are TGTGCCAGCAGTTCTACGGCCTATGGCTACACCTTC. Its translation is CASSSTAYGYTF.

The rearrangement uses TRBV27 and TRBJ2-1; the D is unclear. Looked up from germline, CDR1 is MNHEY and CDR2 is SMNVEV (reference sequence). The CDR3 runs 17 residues. Trimming took 5 bases from V and 6 from J, leaving 23 bases between them. In DNA, the CDR3 is TGTGCCAGCAGTCCCGCTCCAATCTCCACCCACCCCAATGAGCAGTTCTTC. Translation: CASSPAPISTHPNEQFF.

V is TRBV28 and J is TRBJ1-1; 7 bases line up with TRBD1. Per the germline V gene, CDR1 is MDHEN and CDR2 is SYDVKM. The CDR3 covers 15 residues. V trimming: 8 bases; J trimming: 0 bases; junction bases outside the gene matches: 9. The CDR3 loop reads CASGLTGDMNTEAFF. In DNA, the CDR3 is TGTGCCAGCGGTCTAACAGGGGACATGAACACTGAAGCTTTCTTT.

CDR3 sequence: CASSLEYSNQPQHF. The CDR3 DNA reads TGTGCCAGCAGCTTGGAATATAGCAATCAGCCCCAGCATTTT. The chain links TRBV5-5 to TRBJ1-5; D not certain. Germline CDR1 reads SGHKS; CDR2 reads YYEKEE (reference sequence). V lost 0 bases, J lost 0 bases, and 4 bases lay in between. CDR3 length: 14 amino acids.

Written as DNA, the CDR3 is TGTGCCAGCAGTGGGGACAGGGAAACTGAAGCTTTCTTT. It specifies CASSGDRETEAFF. V gene TRBV2 combines with J gene TRBJ1-1, with TRBD1 matching over 9 bases. The germline gives CDR1 SNHLY, CDR2 FYNNEI. CDR3 length equals 13 residues. Trimming at V came to 4 bases and at J to 5 bases, leaving 2 bases not matched to a gene. Drawing the rest from reference TRBV2 and TRBJ1-1, the complete variable domain is EPEVTQTPSHQVTQMGQEVILRCVPISNHLYFYWYRQILGQKVEFLVSFYNNEISEKSEIFDDQFSVERPDGSNFTLKIRSTKLEDSAMYFCASSGDRETEAFFGQGTRLTVV.

The chain has TRBV27 and TRBJ1-2; the D gene is possibly TRBD1 (6 bases). Trimming removed 6 bases at V and 8 bases at J, with 16 bases between. Germline V CDR1 and CDR2: MNHEY, SMNVEV (reference sequence). The CDR3 extends over 13 amino acids. This chain's CDR3 is CASSSPGGRGYTF. The CDR3 nucleotides are TGTGCCAGCAGCTCTCCGGGGGGCCGGGGCTACACCTTC.

The table lists this clone with a few counts. The chain uses TRBV2 and TRBJ2-5; 8 bases agree with TRBD2. The CDR3 has 15 residues. The germline V gene has CDR1 SNHLY and CDR2 FYNNEI. Losses at the gene ends were 6 bases for V and 2 bases for J; bases not matched to a gene: 8. The CDR3 sequence is CASSPGGQGQETQYF. The CDR3 DNA follows: TGTGCCAGCAGCCCGGGGGGGCAGGGGCAAGAGACCCAGTACTTC.

This chain joins TRBV11-2 and TRBJ2-1, with 11 nucleotides matching TRBD2. The CDR3 runs to 16 residues. CDR1 is SGHAT, CDR2 FQNNGV, per germline. V lost 1 base to trimming and J lost 6 bases; unmatched junction nucleotides: 5. The CDR3 protein is CASSLVGTSGFNEQFF. In nucleotides, the CDR3 is TGTGCCAGCAGCTTAGTTGGGACTAGCGGCTTCAATGAGCAGTTCTTC.

V and J are TRBV30 and TRBJ2-7; D perhaps matches TRBD1 (6 bases). The CDR3 length is 13 residues. Germline V gene lookup returns CDR1 GTSNPN and CDR2 SVGIG (reference sequence). Trimming stripped 3 bases from V and 4 bases from J, with 13 bases between. Written as DNA, the CDR3 is TGTGCCTGGAGGGACAGTAACATTTACGAGCAGTACTTC. Encoded protein: CAWRDSNIYEQYF.

The CDR3 nucleotides read TGTGCCTGGAGAGAAAGGGCCACCGGGGAGCTGTTTTTT. Amino acids: CAWRERATGELFF. This chain links TRBV30 with TRBJ2-2; the D is unclear. The V end lost 3 bases, the J end lost 4 bases, and 9 bases lay between the germline ends. Per germline, CDR1 GTSNPN and CDR2 SVGIG (reference sequence). CDR3 length: 13 amino acids.

The chain links TRBV7-6 to TRBJ2-3, with D unresolved. Germline assignment: CDR1 SGHVS and CDR2 FNYEAQ. This CDR3 comprises 14 residues. Trimming took 2 bases from V and 3 from J, leaving 9 bases between them. CDR3 in DNA: TGTGCCAGCAGCTTACCCGGTGGGACAGATACGCAGTATTTT. The encoded protein is CASSLPGGTDTQYF.

This clone came up once. The chain employs TRBV18 and TRBJ1-1; weak D call: TRBD1 (5 bases). CDR1 KGHSH and CDR2 LQKENI come from the germline V gene. CDR3 length: 18 amino acids. Deletions cut 5 bases from V and 8 bases from J, with 30 bases between. CDR3: CASSATAYIGAGGVEAFF. The CDR3, as DNA: TGTGCCAGCTCAGCGACCGCTTACATTGGGGCTGGAGGGGTAGAAGCTTTCTTT. Complete variable domain (other parts from reference TRBV18 and TRBJ1-1): NAGVMQNPRHLVRRRGQEARLRCSPMKGHSHVYWYRQLPEEGLKFMVYLQKENIIDESGMPKERFSAEFPKEGPSILRIQQVVRGDSAAYFCASSATAYIGAGGVEAFFGQGTRLTVV.

This clone has only one observation. This chain uses TRBV5-5 with TRBJ2-6, with 9 positions matching TRBD1. J was trimmed by 0 bases and V by 4 bases; bases with no gene match: 5. There are 17 residues in the CDR3. In germline, CDR1 is SGHKS, CDR2 YYEKEE (reference sequence). The CDR3 sequence: CASSPGQGSSGANVLTF. CDR3 DNA: TGTGCCAGCAGCCCTGGACAGGGGAGCTCTGGGGCCAACGTCCTGACTTTC.

J is TRBJ2-6 and V is TRBV19, with TRBD2 as a possible D gene (5 bases). Germline V gives CDR1 LNHDA, CDR2 SQIVND (reference sequence). The V end was cut by 7 bases, the J end by 0 bases, with 10 bases between. The CDR3 extends over 15 amino acids. The CDR3 nucleotides are TGTGCCAGTACCTTTGGGAGCTCTGGGGCCAACGTCCTGACTTTC. Translating gives CASTFGSSGANVLTF.

CDR3 DNA: TGTGCCAGCGGAAGGGGAATCGGTGAAAAACTGTTTTTT. Translated: CASGRGIGEKLFF. The gene calls are TRBV2 and TRBJ1-4; D is perhaps TRBD1 (5 bases). The CDR3 length is 13 residues. V was shortened by 8 bases and J by 7 bases, with 14 bases between the two germline ends. In germline, CDR1 is SNHLY, CDR2 FYNNEI.